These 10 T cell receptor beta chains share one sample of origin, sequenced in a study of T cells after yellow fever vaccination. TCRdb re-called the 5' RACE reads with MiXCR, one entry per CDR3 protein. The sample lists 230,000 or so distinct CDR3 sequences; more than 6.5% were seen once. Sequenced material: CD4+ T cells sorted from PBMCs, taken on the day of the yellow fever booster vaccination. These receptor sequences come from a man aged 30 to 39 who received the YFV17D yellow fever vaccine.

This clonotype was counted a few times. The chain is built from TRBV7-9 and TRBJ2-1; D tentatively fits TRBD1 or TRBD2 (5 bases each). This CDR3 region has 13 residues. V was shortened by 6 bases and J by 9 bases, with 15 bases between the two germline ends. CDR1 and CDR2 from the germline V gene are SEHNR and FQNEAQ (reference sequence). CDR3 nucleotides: TGTGCCAGCAGTCGGGACCAGACGGCTGAGCAGTTCTTC. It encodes CASSRDQTAEQFF.

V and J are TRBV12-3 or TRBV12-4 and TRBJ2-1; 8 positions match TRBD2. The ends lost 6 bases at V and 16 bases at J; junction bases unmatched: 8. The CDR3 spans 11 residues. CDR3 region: CASSPGGGCFF. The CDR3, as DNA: TGTGCCAGCAGCCCCGGCGGGGGGTGTTTCTTC.

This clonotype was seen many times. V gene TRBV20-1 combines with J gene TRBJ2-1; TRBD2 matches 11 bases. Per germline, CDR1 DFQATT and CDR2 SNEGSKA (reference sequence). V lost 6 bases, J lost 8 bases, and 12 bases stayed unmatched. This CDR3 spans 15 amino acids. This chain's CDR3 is CSATEATSGNYEQFF. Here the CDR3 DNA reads TGCAGTGCAACGGAGGCGACTAGCGGGAACTATGAGCAGTTCTTC.

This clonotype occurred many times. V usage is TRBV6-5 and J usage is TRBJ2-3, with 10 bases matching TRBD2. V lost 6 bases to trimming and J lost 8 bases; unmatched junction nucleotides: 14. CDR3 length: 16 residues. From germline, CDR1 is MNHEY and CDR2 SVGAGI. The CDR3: CASRPEREGRFGTQYF. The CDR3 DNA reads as TGTGCCAGCAGACCCGAGCGGGAGGGCCGTTTCGGTACGCAGTATTTT.

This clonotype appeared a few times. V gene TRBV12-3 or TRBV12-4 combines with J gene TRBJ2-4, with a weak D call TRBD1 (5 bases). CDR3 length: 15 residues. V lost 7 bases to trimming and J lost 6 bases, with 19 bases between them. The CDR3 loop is CASKSGREYRNIQYF. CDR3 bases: TGTGCCAGCAAGTCGGGCAGGGAATACAGAAACATTCAGTACTTC.

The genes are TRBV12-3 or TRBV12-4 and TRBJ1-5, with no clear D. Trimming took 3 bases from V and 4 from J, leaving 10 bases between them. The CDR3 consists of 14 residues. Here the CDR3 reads CASSFLGPNQPQHF. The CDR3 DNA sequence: TGTGCCAGCAGTTTCTTGGGCCCAAATCAGCCCCAGCATTTT.

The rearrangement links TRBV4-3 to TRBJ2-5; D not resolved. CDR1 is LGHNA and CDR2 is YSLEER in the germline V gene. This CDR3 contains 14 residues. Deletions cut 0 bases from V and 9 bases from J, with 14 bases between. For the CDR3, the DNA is TGCGCCAGCAGCCAAGATATCGGCAGCCGGGCCCAGTACTTC. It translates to CASSQDIGSRAQYF.

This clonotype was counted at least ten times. CDR3 in amino acids: CASSTLGREGPEQYF. CDR3 DNA sequence: TGTGCCAGCAGTACCCTAGGGCGGGAGGGCCCCGAGCAGTACTTC. This rearrangement joins TRBV25-1 to TRBJ2-7; 9 bases fit TRBD2. With V trimmed by 5 bases and J by 6 bases, 11 bases remained unmatched. Germline lookup yields CDR1 MGHDK and CDR2 SYGVNS. The CDR3 covers 15 residues.

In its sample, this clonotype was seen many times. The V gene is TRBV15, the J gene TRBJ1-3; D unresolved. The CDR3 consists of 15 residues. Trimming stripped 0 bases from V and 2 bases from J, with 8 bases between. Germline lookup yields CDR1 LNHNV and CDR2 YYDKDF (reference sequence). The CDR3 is CATSRDQGTGNTIYF. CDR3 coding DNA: TGTGCCACCAGCAGAGATCAAGGGACTGGAAACACCATATATTTT.

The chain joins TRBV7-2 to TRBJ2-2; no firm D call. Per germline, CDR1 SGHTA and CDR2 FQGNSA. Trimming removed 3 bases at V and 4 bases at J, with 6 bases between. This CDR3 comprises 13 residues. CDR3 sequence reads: CASSFFGTGELFF. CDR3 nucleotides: TGTGCCAGCAGCTTCTTTGGCACCGGGGAGCTGTTTTTT.